The rows below give T cell receptor beta chains drawn from one sample of a study of shared clonotypes between healthy human individuals. The table came from immunoSEQ multiplex PCR; TCRdb's copy has only in-frame clones and leaves some out. The top ten clones hold 0.37% of a sample with about 2.5 million clones, roughly 92% of them seen once. Sequencing was performed on naive CD4+ T cells from PBMCs. These receptors all stem from a man in his late teens or twenties in good health. Some clones in this sample may be carry-over from other donors' samples. CDR3s include the opening cysteine and the closing phenylalanine or tryptophan. A D gene is named only where the DNA matches it firmly. The size of a clone is reported for some rows only, either as once, few or many, or as a class for expanded clones.

j_gene: TRBJ2-5; d_gene: NA; v_gene: TRBV29-1; abundance: NA; CDR3aa: CSVGLALETQYF; CDR3nt: TGCAGCGTTGGGCTAGCTCTAGAGACCCAGTACTTC
j_gene: TRBJ1-1; d_gene: NA; v_gene: TRBV7-9; abundance: NA; CDR3aa: CAVPRDTEAFF; CDR3nt: TGTGCCGTCCCCCGGGACACTGAAGCTTTCTTT
j_gene: TRBJ1-1; d_gene: NA; v_gene: TRBV28; abundance: NA; CDR3aa: CASSQPSRTELFF; CDR3nt: TGTGCCAGCAGCCAACCATCCCGGACCGAACTTTTCTTT
j_gene: TRBJ1-6; d_gene: NA; v_gene: TRBV28; abundance: NA; CDR3aa: CASTVEVYNSPLHF; CDR3nt: TGTGCCAGCACCGTTGAAGTTTATAATTCACCCCTCCACTTT
j_gene: TRBJ2-5; d_gene: NA; v_gene: TRBV6-6; abundance: NA; CDR3aa: CATKRRAEFETQYF; CDR3nt: TGTGCCACCAAGAGGAGGGCTGAATTTGAGACCCAGTACTTC
j_gene: TRBJ2-1; d_gene: TRBD1; v_gene: TRBV9; abundance: NA; CDR3aa: CASSVGQGGPSSYNEQFF; CDR3nt: TGTGCCAGCAGCGTCGGACAGGGGGGCCCCTCCTCCTACAATGAGCAGTTCTTC
j_gene: TRBJ2-7; d_gene: NA; v_gene: TRBV21-1; abundance: once; CDR3aa: CASSKESIQLNYEQYF; CDR3nt: TGTGCCAGCAGCAAAGAAAGTATCCAGCTAAATTACGAGCAGTACTTC
j_gene: TRBJ1-3; d_gene: TRBD1; v_gene: TRBV11-2; abundance: NA; CDR3aa: CASSVTGAGNTIYF; CDR3nt: TGTGCCAGCAGCGTTACAGGGGCTGGAAACACCATATATTTT
j_gene: TRBJ2-1; d_gene: TRBD2; v_gene: TRBV25-1; abundance: NA; CDR3aa: CASSKGLAVNNNEQFF; CDR3nt: TGTGCCAGCAGCAAAGGACTAGCGGTGAACAACAATGAGCAGTTCTTC
j_gene: TRBJ1-2; d_gene: NA; v_gene: TRBV7-9; abundance: once; CDR3aa: CASSLGRGNYGYTF; CDR3nt: TGTGCCAGCAGCTTAGGAAGGGGGAACTATGGCTACACCTTC
j_gene: TRBJ2-3; d_gene: TRBD1; v_gene: TRBV5-5; abundance: NA; CDR3aa: CASSRATGRDTQYF; CDR3nt: TGTGCCAGCAGCCGAGCGACAGGGCGGGATACGCAGTATTTT
j_gene: TRBJ2-7; d_gene: NA; v_gene: TRBV15; abundance: NA; CDR3aa: CATSRPVGVTYEQYF; CDR3nt: TGTGCCACCAGCAGACCTGTGGGTGTAACCTACGAGCAGTACTTC
j_gene: TRBJ1-2; d_gene: NA; v_gene: TRBV6-1; abundance: few; CDR3aa: CASSESLNYGYTF; CDR3nt: TGTGCCAGCAGTGAATCGCTGAACTATGGCTACACCTTC
j_gene: TRBJ1-2; d_gene: NA; v_gene: TRBV28; abundance: NA; CDR3aa: CASSQGLYGYTF; CDR3nt: TGTGCCAGCAGTCAGGGACTGTATGGCTACACCTTC
j_gene: TRBJ1-3; d_gene: TRBD1; v_gene: TRBV28; abundance: NA; CDR3aa: CASTLTGAGNTIYF; CDR3nt: TGTGCCAGCACCTTGACAGGGGCTGGAAACACCATATATTTT
j_gene: TRBJ2-1; d_gene: NA; v_gene: TRBV30; abundance: NA; CDR3aa: CASLGASSYNEQFF; CDR3nt: TGTGCCAGCCTGGGGGCAAGCTCCTACAATGAGCAGTTCTTC
j_gene: TRBJ2-1; d_gene: TRBD2; v_gene: TRBV5-5; abundance: NA; CDR3aa: CASSLVGGRSGSEQFF; CDR3nt: TGTGCCAGCAGCTTGGTGGGCGGGAGGAGCGGGAGTGAGCAGTTCTTC
j_gene: TRBJ2-3; d_gene: TRBD2; v_gene: TRBV5-6; abundance: NA; CDR3aa: CASSLGLAGGVDTQYF; CDR3nt: TGTGCCAGCAGCCTTGGGCTAGCGGGAGGGGTGGATACGCAGTATTTT
j_gene: TRBJ2-1; d_gene: TRBD2; v_gene: TRBV7-2; abundance: NA; CDR3aa: CASSSTGTSVIYNEQFF; CDR3nt: TGTGCCAGCAGCTCGACCGGGACTAGCGTTATCTACAATGAGCAGTTCTTC
j_gene: TRBJ2-1; d_gene: TRBD2; v_gene: TRBV5-1; abundance: NA; CDR3aa: CASSSLFSLAGEGNEQFF; CDR3nt: TGCGCCAGCAGCTCCCTTTTCTCACTAGCGGGAGAGGGGAATGAGCAGTTCTTC
j_gene: TRBJ1-5; d_gene: NA; v_gene: TRBV6-5; abundance: NA; CDR3aa: CASSPVGGLNQPQHF; CDR3nt: TGTGCCAGCAGCCCGGTGGGGGGCCTGAACCAGCCCCAGCATTTT
j_gene: TRBJ2-2; d_gene: NA; v_gene: TRBV4-3; abundance: NA; CDR3aa: CASSQGRMNTGELFF; CDR3nt: TGCGCCAGCAGCCAAGGACGCATGAACACCGGGGAGCTGTTTTTT
j_gene: TRBJ2-5; d_gene: NA; v_gene: TRBV5-1; abundance: NA; CDR3aa: CASSSRVGSQETQYF; CDR3nt: TGCGCCAGCAGCTCCAGGGTGGGGAGTCAAGAGACCCAGTACTTC
j_gene: TRBJ1-2; d_gene: NA; v_gene: TRBV7-9; abundance: once; CDR3aa: CASSFRGDDYGYTF; CDR3nt: TGTGCCAGCAGCTTTCGGGGGGACGACTATGGCTACACCTTC